One and the same sample provided the 17 T cell receptor beta chains below, sequenced in a study of T-cell reconstitution after alpha-beta-depleted transplantation in children. The authors prepared the TCRbeta library with unique molecular identifiers. TCRdb processed the PCR reads anew with MiXCR; each CDR3 protein has one entry. The data show almost 600,000 distinct CDR3 sequences, 25% to 30% seen once. Material: PBMCs, obtained before TCRalphabeta/CD19-depleted stem cell transplant. The receptor source for this set is a boy in the first two years of life with Wiskott-Aldrich syndrome, due to receive a stem cell transplant.

Concerning this clonotype: The junction does not match germline at one end; this may be a read error. The chain is built from TRBV6-4 and TRBJ1-1; TRBD1 matches at 10 bases. This CDR3 is 13 amino acids long. Germline V gene sequence: CDR1 MRHNA, CDR2 SNTAGT. The CDR3 DNA follows: TGTGCCACCAGTGACGGGACAGGGGCTGAAGCTTTCTTT. Residues: CATSDGTGAEAFF.

This clonotype was detected many times. The chain uses TRBV5-1 and TRBJ2-3; unclear D gene. CDR1 and CDR2 (germline): SGHRS, YFSETQ. There are 13 residues in the CDR3. Deletions cut 4 bases from V and 4 bases from J, with 10 bases between. DNA of the CDR3: TGCGCCAGCAGCCTCGAAGCCGCAGATACGCAGTATTTT. Amino acid sequence: CASSLEAADTQYF.

This chain connects TRBV4-2 to TRBJ2-4; 7 nucleotides agree with TRBD1. V was clipped by 1 base and J by 1 base; unmatched bases: 22. The CDR3 has 22 amino acids. CDR1 and CDR2 from the germline V gene are LGHNA and YNFKEQ. The chain's CDR3 is CASSQGGQFGLAGVGAKNIQYF. The CDR3 coding sequence is TGTGCCAGCAGCCAAGGGGGACAGTTTGGTCTAGCCGGAGTGGGGGCCAAAAACATTCAGTACTTC.

The chain recombines TRBV5-1 with TRBJ2-5; D gene uncertain. Germline V gene sequence: CDR1 SGHRS, CDR2 YFSETQ. The CDR3 extends over 13 amino acids. The V end was cut by 1 base, the J end by 3 bases, with 7 bases between. The CDR3 DNA sequence: TGCGCCAGCAGCTTGCCCCAGGAAGAGACCCAGTACTTC. It is translated as CASSLPQEETQYF.

This clonotype was recorded many times. The CDR3 here is CASSLRENSKNIQYF. For the CDR3, the DNA is TGTGCCAGCAGCCTCCGAGAAAACTCCAAAAACATTCAGTACTTC. The chain employs TRBV28 and TRBJ2-4; D not resolved. The V and J ends lost 6 bases and 2 bases respectively, with 14 bases between them. CDR3 size: 15 residues. The germline gives CDR1 MDHEN, CDR2 SYDVKM.

The chain employs TRBV20-1 and TRBJ2-3, with 10 positions matching TRBD1. J lost 6 bases, V lost 6 bases, and 6 bases had no gene match. The CDR3 is 13 residues long. The V gene's germline CDR1 is DFQATT and CDR2 SNEGSKA (reference sequence). CDR3 sequence reads: CSALGQGGDTQYF. CDR3 in DNA: TGCAGTGCACTTGGACAGGGGGGTGATACGCAGTATTTT.

The chain links TRBV18 to TRBJ2-4; D may be TRBD1 (6 bases). Trimming removed 5 bases at V and 4 bases at J, with 9 bases between. This CDR3 spans 13 amino acids. CDR1 KGHSH and CDR2 LQKENI come from the germline V gene. This CDR3 reads CASSDGQKNIQYF. In DNA, the CDR3 is TGTGCCAGCTCAGACGGACAGAAAAACATTCAGTACTTC.

This chain uses TRBV29-1 with TRBJ2-1; D not certain. V gave up 5 bases and J gave up 9 bases, with 11 bases separating them. CDR1 SQVTM and CDR2 ANQGSEA come from the germline V gene. This CDR3 spans 11 amino acids. The CDR3 loop reads CSVYPEVEQFF. The DNA of the CDR3 is TGCAGCGTTTATCCCGAGGTTGAGCAGTTCTTC.

The genes are TRBV29-1 and TRBJ1-1; D gene ambiguous. CDR1 and CDR2 from the germline V gene are SQVTM and ANQGSEA. This CDR3 comprises 12 residues. V gave up 3 bases and J gave up 0 bases, with 5 bases separating them. In DNA, the CDR3 is TGCAGCGTTGATTCGGTGAACACTGAAGCTTTCTTT. Translated: CSVDSVNTEAFF.

This clonotype has a handful of counts. The chain has TRBV12-3 or TRBV12-4 and TRBJ1-3, with D tentatively TRBD1 (6 bases). Trimming pared 3 bases from V and 1 base from J, leaving 10 bases between. There are 15 residues in the CDR3. In nucleotides, the CDR3 is TGTGCCAGCAGTTTTTGGGGGCTTTCTGGAAACACCATATATTTT. It encodes CASSFWGLSGNTIYF.

The chain has TRBV5-1 and TRBJ2-3; possible D gene TRBD1, 6 bases. Trimming pared 0 bases from V and 6 bases from J, leaving 14 bases between. The CDR3 runs 15 residues. The germline CDR1 and CDR2 sequences are SGHRS and YFSETQ. CDR3 region: CASSLDGTQPDTQYF. In DNA, the CDR3 is TGCGCCAGCAGCTTGGATGGGACACAGCCGGATACGCAGTATTTT.

The V gene is TRBV29-1, the J gene TRBJ2-7, with 9 bases lining up with TRBD1. V was clipped by 6 bases and J by 6 bases; unmatched bases: 9. The CDR3 spans 13 residues. CDR1 is SQVTM and CDR2 is ANQGSEA in the germline V gene. CDR3 coding DNA: TGCAGCGTGGCGCCGGGACAGGGTTTCGAGCAGTACTTC. As protein: CSVAPGQGFEQYF.

This clonotype has only a few counts. The rearrangement joins TRBV4-2 to TRBJ2-1; 8 bases line up with TRBD2. CDR3 length: 17 amino acids. Germline assignment: CDR1 LGHNA and CDR2 YNFKEQ. V was pared by 0 bases and J by 2 bases, with 6 bases of the junction left unmatched. The DNA for the CDR3 is TGTGCCAGCAGCCAAGACGGTGCGGGAGGAGCCTACAATGAGCAGTTCTTC. It yields the protein CASSQDGAGGAYNEQFF.

This clonotype was counted between two and nine times. The chain has TRBV2 and TRBJ2-7; D unclear. CDR1 is SNHLY and CDR2 is FYNNEI in the germline V gene. The CDR3 totals 14 residues. Trimming shortened V by 7 bases and J by 0 bases, and 13 bases separated the two germline ends. In DNA form, the CDR3 reads TGTGCCAGCATGAGAGACCAAAGCTCCTACGAGCAGTACTTC. This gives the protein CASMRDQSSYEQYF.

The rearrangement uses TRBV12-3 or TRBV12-4 and TRBJ2-2; no reliable D call. The CDR3 contains 13 residues. The V end lost 8 bases, the J end lost 1 base, and 8 bases lay between the germline ends. Here the CDR3 reads CASRVKNTGELFF. CDR3 coding DNA: TGTGCCAGCCGAGTGAAGAACACCGGGGAGCTGTTTTTT.

This clonotype was counted a few times. The CDR3 DNA is TGTGCCAGCAGCCCAGGGGGGACAGGGAAGGGATATACGCAGTATTTT. Encoded protein: CASSPGGTGKGYTQYF. The chain employs TRBV7-3 and TRBJ2-3, with TRBD1 matching 9 bases. V was clipped by 5 bases and J by 7 bases; unmatched bases: 13. The CDR3 length is 16 residues. Germline lookup yields CDR1 SGHTA and CDR2 FQGTGA.

The CDR3 region has the DNA TGCGCCAGCAGCTTCGAGGACGACGCCTACGAGCAGTACTTC. This sequence encodes CASSFEDDAYEQYF. The chain has TRBV5-1 and TRBJ2-7; D uncertain. The CDR3 has 14 amino acids. V was pared by 2 bases and J by 2 bases, with 11 bases between. Germline V gene data show CDR1 as SGHRS and CDR2 as YFSETQ.